The 8 T cell receptor beta chains given below trace back to one sample, sequenced in a study of cytomegalovirus exposure and HLA in healthy donors (dated by TCRdb to 2015 to 2018). Library generation was performed with the immunoSEQ multiplex PCR assay. The multiplex PCR relied on a mix of 60 forward primers for TCR Vbeta segments and 13 reverse primers for TCR Jbeta segments. TCRdb holds this immuneACCESS table with in-frame rearrangements only. Some clones are missing; in checked studies, unresolved V genes explain under half, and the rest has no known cause. This sample has roughly 150,000 clones in its table, and around four fifths of those were observed once. Together, the top ten hold about 9.1% of the sample. Sequencing input: PBMCs. Receptors originate from a man aged 18 to 30 in good health and CMV-seropositive.

This clone was seen a handful of times. The chain joins TRBV6-5 to TRBJ1-1; TRBD1 matches at 7 bases. After removal of 2 bases from V and 7 bases from J, the junction contained 1 base not matched to a gene. This CDR3 contains 12 residues. Germline CDR1 and CDR2: MNHEY and SVGAGI. CDR3 sequence reads: CASSYAGGEAFF. DNA of the CDR3: TGTGCCAGCAGTTACGCAGGGGGTGAAGCTTTCTTT.

V gene TRBV7-3 combines with J gene TRBJ1-1; D call uncertain. V was trimmed by 9 bases and J by 0 bases, leaving 11 bases between them. Germline CDR1 SGHTA, CDR2 FQGTGA. This CDR3 comprises 13 residues. CDR3 sequence: CASRLGVNTEAFF. CDR3 sequence (DNA): TGTGCCAGTCGGCTCGGGGTGAACACTGAAGCTTTCTTT.

J is TRBJ1-1 and V is TRBV19; 7 positions match TRBD1. V gave up 3 bases and J gave up 4 bases; unmatched junction bases: 8. Germline V gene sequence: CDR1 LNHDA, CDR2 SQIVND (reference sequence). The CDR3 is 15 residues long. The CDR3 loop is CASSIRSPGGTEAFF. The DNA for the CDR3 is TGTGCCAGTAGTATTAGGTCTCCAGGGGGCACTGAAGCTTTCTTT. The full variable domain, in which reference TRBV19 and TRBJ1-1 provide the parts outside the CDR3, is DGGITQSPKYLFRKEGQNVTLSCEQNLNHDAMYWYRQDPGQGLRLIYYSQIVNDFQKGDIAEGYSVSREKKESFPLTVTSAQKNPTAFYLCASSIRSPGGTEAFFGQGTRLTVV.

The chain joins TRBV6-5 to TRBJ1-2; 8 positions agree with TRBD1. Germline CDR1 reads MNHEY; CDR2 reads SVGAGI. The V segment lost 2 bases and the J segment 8 bases; nucleotides outside the gene matches: 4. The length of the CDR3 is 13 residues. The CDR3 loop is CASSYRTGYGYTF. CDR3 DNA: TGTGCCAGCAGTTACCGGACAGGGTACGGCTACACCTTC.

The CDR3 sequence is CASSQGGDYNEQFF. DNA for the CDR3: TGTGCCAGCAGCCAAGGGGGGGACTACAATGAGCAGTTCTTC. This chain connects TRBV4-2 to TRBJ2-1; maybe TRBD2 (6 bases). CDR1 and CDR2 from the germline V gene are LGHNA and YNFKEQ. V lost 1 base to trimming and J lost 3 bases, with 7 bases between them. The CDR3 sequence is 14 residues long.

The rearrangement links TRBV7-9 to TRBJ1-2; D might be TRBD1 (5 bases). Germline CDR1 is SEHNR and CDR2 is FQNEAQ (reference sequence). The CDR3 sequence is 13 residues long. V lost 8 bases and J lost 8, with 18 bases in between. DNA for the CDR3: TGTGCCAGCGGTGGTAGGCAGGGCGAGGGCTACACCTTC. Its protein product is CASGGRQGEGYTF.

V usage is TRBV11-3 and J usage is TRBJ1-2; no reliable D call. Germline V gene lookup returns CDR1 SGHNT and CDR2 YENEEA. This CDR3 is 12 amino acids long. V shed 1 base and J shed 6 bases, with 6 bases lying between them. The chain's CDR3 is CASSLVADGYTF. DNA for the CDR3: TGTGCCAGCAGCTTAGTGGCAGATGGCTACACCTTC.

The chain carries TRBV6-5 and TRBJ1-1; no reliable D call. This CDR3 has 11 amino acids. Germline V CDR1 and CDR2: MNHEY, SVGAGI. Trimming stripped 5 bases from V and 11 bases from J, with 12 bases between. The CDR3 is CASSLSGLAFF. The CDR3 DNA reads as TGTGCCAGCAGTCTAAGTGGTTTGGCTTTCTTT.